A selection of T cell receptor beta chains follows, all from one sample in a study of T-cell memory formation after mild COVID-19. Each CDR3 protein gets one entry after TCRdb re-called the 5' RACE reads with MiXCR. Of approximately 450,000 distinct CDR3 sequences detected, about 18% appear once; the ten largest clones hold around 12%. Sequencing used PBMCs or a T cell subset sorted from them (not recorded which). The origin of the receptors is an adult woman who had mild COVID-19 (a few samples of this study predate the infection). Cell type and time point are not known. Each CDR3 is given with its conserved first and last residue. The order of the fields is J gene, D gene, V gene, CDR3 length, clone size, CDR3 DNA, CDR3 protein. The D gene is left open where the match is weak. Part of the rows lack a size; the others show once, few, many or a class for expanded clones.

TRBJ1-2,.,TRBV29-1,13,many,TGCAGCGTGGGACGCATAAATAAGGTTGGCTACACCTTC,CSVGRINKVGYTF
TRBJ2-7,.,TRBV9,14,.,TGTGCCAGCAGCGTAGGGGCTTCAGACTACGAGCAGTACTTC,CASSVGASDYEQYF
TRBJ2-3,.,TRBV15,14,few,TGTGCCACCAGCGGCCCTCGGAGCTCAGATACGCAGTATTTT,CATSGPRSSDTQYF
TRBJ1-1,TRBD1,TRBV7-9,13,few,TGTGCCAGCAGCTCCCACGAGACAGGGAAAGCTTTCTTT,CASSSHETGKAFF
TRBJ2-2,.,TRBV5-1,15,few,TGCGCCAGCAGCCGGGCTGGGAAGGACACCGGGGAGCTGTTTTTT,CASSRAGKDTGELFF
TRBJ2-7,.,TRBV6-1,12,.,TGTGCCAGCAGTGAAAGACGGGTGGGGCAGTACTTC,CASSERRVGQYF
TRBJ2-7,TRBD2,TRBV20-1,14,few,TGCAGTGCTAGTTCCCTAGCGGGAGATTACGAGCAGTACTTC,CSASSLAGDYEQYF
TRBJ2-5,.,TRBV12-3/TRBV12-4,13,many,TGTGCCAGCAGTTTCGGGGGCGGAGAGACCCAGTACTTC,CASSFGGGETQYF
TRBJ1-3,.,TRBV12-3/TRBV12-4,12,.,TGTGCCACCAAGAAAGTTTTAGACACCATATATTTT,CATKKVLDTIYF
TRBJ2-1,.,TRBV29-1,15,.,TGCAGCGCGACCCGAGCGGGCGGGTCGATAGATGAGCAGTTCTTC,CSATRAGGSIDEQFF
TRBJ1-1,.,TRBV20-1,15,.,TGCAGTGCTAGCTTACGGGACGCATGGAACACTGAAGCTTTCTTT,CSASLRDAWNTEAFF
TRBJ2-6,.,TRBV7-8,14,few,TGTGCCAGCAGCAAGTATAGTGGGTCCAACGTCCTGACTTTC,CASSKYSGSNVLTF
TRBJ2-1,.,TRBV7-9,10,.,TGTGCCAGCCATCGGGACGAGCAGTTCTTC,CASHRDEQFF
TRBJ2-2,TRBD2,TRBV6-5,12,few,TGTGCCAGCACCTGGGGGGGCGGGGAGCTGTTTTTT,CASTWGGGELFF
TRBJ2-5,TRBD2,TRBV4-2,15,few,TGTGCCAGCAGCCAGACCGGGGGGGTTGGCGAGACCCAGTACTTC,CASSQTGGVGETQYF